This is a list of T cell receptor beta chains from one sample in a study of blood T cell repertoires in COVID-19. Libraries were prepared by immunoSEQ multiplex PCR; TCRdb keeps only in-frame clonotypes and omits some of them. The sample lists roughly 350,000 clones, around 85% seen once, with approximately 3.6% in the top ten. The sequenced material came from peripheral blood. These receptors were taken from a woman aged 18-29 years with acute or convalescent COVID-19. Both conserved end residues are part of each CDR3. The size field is filled for only some rows; it gives once, few, many or a size class.

clone size: .; V gene: TRBV6-6; J gene: TRBJ1-4; CDR3 protein: CASSRDRDRGVGNEKLFF
clone size: few; V gene: TRBV12-5; J gene: TRBJ1-2; CDR3 protein: CASGLTSREGYTF
clone size: .; V gene: TRBV28; J gene: TRBJ2-5; CDR3 protein: CASSLRGMGQETQYF
clone size: .; V gene: TRBV27; J gene: TRBJ2-7; CDR3 protein: CASSGTSGSRHEQYF
clone size: .; V gene: TRBV13; J gene: TRBJ2-7; CDR3 protein: CASSKERGGSYEQYF
clone size: .; V gene: TRBV29-1; J gene: TRBJ1-2; CDR3 protein: CSVGQGEWSYTF
clone size: .; V gene: TRBV19; J gene: TRBJ2-6; CDR3 protein: CASSITGFRGFDVGGANVLTF
clone size: .; V gene: TRBV6-5; J gene: TRBJ2-7; CDR3 protein: CASSYASEISYEQYF
clone size: .; V gene: TRBV13; J gene: TRBJ2-1; CDR3 protein: CASRSTGLGYNEQFF
clone size: .; V gene: TRBV6-6; J gene: TRBJ2-7; CDR3 protein: CASSLIPGQPVYEQYF
clone size: once; V gene: TRBV18; J gene: TRBJ1-3; CDR3 protein: CASSPSDTIYF
clone size: .; V gene: TRBV5-8; J gene: TRBJ2-5; CDR3 protein: CASSQGSQETQYF
clone size: .; V gene: TRBV5-1; J gene: TRBJ1-4; CDR3 protein: CASSLDGRDEKLFF
clone size: .; V gene: TRBV3-1/TRBV3-2; J gene: TRBJ2-2; CDR3 protein: CASLYSTGELFF
clone size: .; V gene: TRBV5-1; J gene: TRBJ1-2; CDR3 protein: CASSEGQPGDGYTF
clone size: .; V gene: TRBV7-8; J gene: TRBJ1-1; CDR3 protein: CASSLAGGSEAFF
clone size: few; V gene: TRBV7-7; J gene: TRBJ2-2; CDR3 protein: CASSPPGQVNTGELFF
clone size: .; V gene: TRBV27; J gene: TRBJ1-1; CDR3 protein: CASSPQGARTEAFF
clone size: .; V gene: TRBV3-1/TRBV3-2; J gene: TRBJ1-6; CDR3 protein: CASSQDGSSYNSPLHF
clone size: .; V gene: TRBV7-2; J gene: TRBJ1-4; CDR3 protein: CASSEGQAWEKLFF
clone size: .; V gene: TRBV28; J gene: TRBJ2-2; CDR3 protein: CASSDRGHATGELFF
clone size: .; V gene: TRBV7-2; J gene: TRBJ2-1; CDR3 protein: CASSWPKSLPFF
clone size: .; V gene: TRBV3-1/TRBV3-2; J gene: TRBJ1-2; CDR3 protein: CASSQGSNGYTF
clone size: .; V gene: TRBV4-1; J gene: TRBJ1-5; CDR3 protein: CASSGGRWGNQPQHF
clone size: .; V gene: TRBV24-1; J gene: TRBJ1-4; CDR3 protein: CATSDGLASEKLFF
clone size: .; V gene: TRBV11-2; J gene: TRBJ1-1; CDR3 protein: CASSLGQGGFNTEAFF
clone size: .; V gene: TRBV2; J gene: TRBJ2-1; CDR3 protein: CASSWTGYNEQFF
clone size: few; V gene: TRBV27; J gene: TRBJ1-3; CDR3 protein: CASSLLAPTEYFSGNTIYF
clone size: .; V gene: TRBV5-1; J gene: TRBJ1-1; CDR3 protein: CASTQGANTEAFF
clone size: .; V gene: TRBV19; J gene: TRBJ2-5; CDR3 protein: CASSIPGYETQYF
clone size: .; V gene: TRBV2; J gene: TRBJ1-1; CDR3 protein: CASSEGGEWATEAFF
clone size: .; V gene: TRBV28; J gene: TRBJ2-7; CDR3 protein: CASLRDGSGRREQYF
clone size: .; V gene: TRBV6-2/TRBV6-3; J gene: TRBJ1-2; CDR3 protein: CASSHRDYGYTF
clone size: once; V gene: TRBV30; J gene: TRBJ2-7; CDR3 protein: CAWGGQGRRDF
clone size: .; V gene: TRBV2; J gene: TRBJ1-1; CDR3 protein: CASSPGNTEAFF
clone size: .; V gene: TRBV24-1; J gene: TRBJ1-5; CDR3 protein: CATSAGGPNQPQHF
clone size: once; V gene: TRBV28; J gene: TRBJ1-6; CDR3 protein: CASRAAAEQGQNSPLHF
clone size: .; V gene: TRBV7-8; J gene: TRBJ1-1; CDR3 protein: CASSLASGFGPEAFF
clone size: .; V gene: TRBV30; J gene: TRBJ1-1; CDR3 protein: CAWRTGSNTEAFF
clone size: few; V gene: TRBV7-9; J gene: TRBJ1-5; CDR3 protein: CASSLEGIQPQHF
clone size: .; V gene: TRBV7-6; J gene: TRBJ1-5; CDR3 protein: CASSKGGGNQPQHF
clone size: once; V gene: TRBV18; J gene: TRBJ1-6; CDR3 protein: CASSPPGGRAPLHF
clone size: .; V gene: TRBV5-1; J gene: TRBJ1-1; CDR3 protein: CASSVSGEAFF
clone size: once; V gene: TRBV2; J gene: TRBJ1-1; CDR3 protein: CASGLQGNTEAFF
clone size: .; V gene: TRBV24-1; J gene: TRBJ2-5; CDR3 protein: CATSGIAGGPETQYF